This T cell receptor beta chain was sequenced in a study of Tregs in tolerant kidney transplant recipients. General study findings and limits: Activated donor B cell expansion appeared to reveal the most relevant donor-specific TCRbeta repertoire. Findings come from small patient numbers and require larger validation. Tolerant patients' donor-specific Tregs expanded beyond overall Tregs, suggesting antigen-driven growth.

This clone is identified as large from frequency. The antigen remains unidentified. The CDR3 is cut off 3 residues early in the read; its end comes from the germline J gene. The length of the CDR3 is 14 residues. Germline assignment: CDR1 SNHLY and CDR2 FYNNEI. The V and J ends lost 6 bases and 5 bases respectively, with 15 bases between them. Here immunoSEQ multiplex PCR was the method, and the copy in TCRdb shows in-frame clones only, minus some. The sample includes about 930 clones. CFSE-labeled recipient PBMCs were cultured approximately 6 days with irradiated graft donor PBMCs, then FACS-sorted. The chain links TRBV2 to TRBJ2-3, with D perhaps matching TRBD2 (6 bases). Sequences were derived from CD4+ T cells from blood cultured with allogeneic cells, sampled before the transplant. The clonotype comes from a human patient who received a combined kidney and bone marrow transplant. The CDR3: CASRNLYGGDTQYF. Incomplete CDR3 DNA: TGTGCCAGCAGGAACCTCTACGGGGGAGATACG.